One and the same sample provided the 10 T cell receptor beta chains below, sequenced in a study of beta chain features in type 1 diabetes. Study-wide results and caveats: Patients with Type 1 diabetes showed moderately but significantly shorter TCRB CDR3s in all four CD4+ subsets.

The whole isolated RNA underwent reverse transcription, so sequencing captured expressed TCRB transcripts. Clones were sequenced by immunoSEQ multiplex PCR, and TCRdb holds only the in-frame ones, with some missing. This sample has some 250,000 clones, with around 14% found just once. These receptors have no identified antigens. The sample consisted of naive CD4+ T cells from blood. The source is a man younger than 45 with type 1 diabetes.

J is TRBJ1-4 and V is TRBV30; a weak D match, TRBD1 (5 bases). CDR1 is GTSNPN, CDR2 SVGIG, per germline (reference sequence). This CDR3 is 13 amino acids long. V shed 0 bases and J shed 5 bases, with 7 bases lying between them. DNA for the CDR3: TGTGCCTGGAGTGTCAGGACAAATGAAAAACTGTTTTTT. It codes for CAWSVRTNEKLFF.

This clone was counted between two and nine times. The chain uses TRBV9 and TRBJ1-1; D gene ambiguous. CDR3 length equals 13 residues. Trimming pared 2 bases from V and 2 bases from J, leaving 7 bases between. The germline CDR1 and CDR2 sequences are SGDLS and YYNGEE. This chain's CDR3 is CASSVGSNTEAFF. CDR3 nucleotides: TGTGCCAGCAGCGTCGGGTCCAACACTGAAGCTTTCTTT.

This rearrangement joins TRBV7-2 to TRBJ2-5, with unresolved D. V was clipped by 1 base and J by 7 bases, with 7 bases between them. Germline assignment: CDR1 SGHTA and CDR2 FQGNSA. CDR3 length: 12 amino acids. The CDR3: CASSLVYGTQYF. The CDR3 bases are TGTGCCAGCAGCTTAGTTTACGGGACCCAGTACTTC.

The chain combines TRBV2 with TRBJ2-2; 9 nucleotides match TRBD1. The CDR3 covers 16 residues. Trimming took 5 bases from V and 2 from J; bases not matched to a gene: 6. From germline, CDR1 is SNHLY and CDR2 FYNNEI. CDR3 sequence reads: CASSRTGGGNTGELFF. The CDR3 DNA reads TGTGCCAGCAGTCGCACAGGGGGCGGTAACACCGGGGAGCTGTTTTTT.

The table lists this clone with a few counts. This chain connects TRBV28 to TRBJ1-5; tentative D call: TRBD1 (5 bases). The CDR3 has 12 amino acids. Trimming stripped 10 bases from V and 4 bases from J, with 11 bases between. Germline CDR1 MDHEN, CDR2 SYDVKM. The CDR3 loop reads CATGGGNQPQHF. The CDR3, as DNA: TGTGCCACAGGCGGGGGTAATCAGCCCCAGCATTTT.

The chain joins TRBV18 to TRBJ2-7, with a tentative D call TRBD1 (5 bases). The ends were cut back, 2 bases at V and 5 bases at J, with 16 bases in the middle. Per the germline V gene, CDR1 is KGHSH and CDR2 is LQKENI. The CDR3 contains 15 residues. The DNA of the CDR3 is TGTGCCAGCTCACCATATGCCCCCAGGGCCGACGAGCAGTACTTC. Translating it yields CASSPYAPRADEQYF.

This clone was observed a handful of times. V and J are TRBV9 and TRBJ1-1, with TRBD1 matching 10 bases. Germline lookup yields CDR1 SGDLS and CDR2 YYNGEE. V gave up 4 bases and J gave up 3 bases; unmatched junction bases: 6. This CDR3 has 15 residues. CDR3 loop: CASSPRTGGDTEAFF. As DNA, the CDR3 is TGTGCCAGCAGCCCTCGGACAGGGGGAGACACTGAAGCTTTCTTT.

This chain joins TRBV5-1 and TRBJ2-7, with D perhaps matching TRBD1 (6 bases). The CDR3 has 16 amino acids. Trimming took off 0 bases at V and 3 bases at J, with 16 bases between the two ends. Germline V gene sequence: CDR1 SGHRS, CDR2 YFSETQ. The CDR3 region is CASSLVGTPPHYEQYF. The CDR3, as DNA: TGCGCCAGCAGCTTGGTAGGGACACCACCCCACTACGAGCAGTACTTC.

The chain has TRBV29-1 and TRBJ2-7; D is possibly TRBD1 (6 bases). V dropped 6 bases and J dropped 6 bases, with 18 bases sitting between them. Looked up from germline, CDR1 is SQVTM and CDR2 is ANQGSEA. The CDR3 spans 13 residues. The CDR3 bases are TGCAGCGTCGGTAAGAAGACAGGCGGCGAGCAGTACTTC. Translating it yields CSVGKKTGGEQYF.

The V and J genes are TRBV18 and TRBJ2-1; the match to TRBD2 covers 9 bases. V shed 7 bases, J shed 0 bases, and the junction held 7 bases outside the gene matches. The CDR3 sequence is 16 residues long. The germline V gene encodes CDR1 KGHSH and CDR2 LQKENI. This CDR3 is CASFTLAGDSYNEQFF. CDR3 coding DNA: TGTGCCAGCTTCACATTAGCGGGGGACTCCTACAATGAGCAGTTCTTC.